These 27 T cell receptor beta chains came from one sample sequenced in a study of OX40 agonist ivuxolimab in advanced cancers. Measured with immunoSEQ multiplex PCR; TCRdb has only the in-frame clones, and not every one. This table holds nearly 20,000 clones, roughly nine tenths found once. Sample: CD4+ or CD8+ T cells sorted from blood, taken in a trial of the OX40 agonist ivuxolimab. The receptors stem from an adult with an advanced solid tumor such as melanoma, head and neck, liver or kidney cancer.

This chain joins TRBV9 and TRBJ1-6, with D possibly matching TRBD1 (5 bases). The CDR3 is 14 residues long. The V end lost 0 bases, the J end lost 8 bases, and 9 bases lay between the germline ends. The germline V gene encodes CDR1 SGDLS and CDR2 YYNGEE. The CDR3 DNA follows: TGTGCCAGCAGCGTAGCTGGGGGGGATTCACCCCTCCACTTT. Amino acid sequence: CASSVAGGDSPLHF.

This clone has just one count. The chain combines TRBV16 with TRBJ1-5; no firm D call. The CDR3 has 14 amino acids. Germline CDR1 is KGHSY and CDR2 is FQNENV. V gave up 4 bases and J gave up 1 base, with 8 bases separating them. The CDR3 here is CASSPPRSNQPQHF. In DNA form, the CDR3 reads TGTGCCAGCAGCCCCCCACGCAGCAATCAGCCCCAGCATTTT.

This rearrangement joins TRBV5-6 to TRBJ2-3; D unclear. CDR3 length: 13 residues. Germline assignment: CDR1 SGHDT and CDR2 YYEEEE. V shed 1 base and J shed 0 bases, with 3 bases lying between them. The CDR3 bases are TGTGCCAGCAGCTTGATAAGCACAGATACGCAGTATTTT. Amino acids: CASSLISTDTQYF.

The J gene is TRBJ1-1, the V gene TRBV6-5; D is perhaps TRBD1 (6 bases). Trimming removed 4 bases from V and 5 bases from J, with 20 bases in between. Per germline, CDR1 MNHEY and CDR2 SVGAGI. The CDR3 loop spans 16 amino acids. In nucleotides, the CDR3 is TGTGCCAGCAGTTCCCTAATTTTACAGGGAGGGACTGAAGCTTTCTTT. Protein product: CASSSLILQGGTEAFF.

Only one count was recorded for this clone. V is TRBV11-2 and J is TRBJ2-2; perhaps TRBD2 as D (6 bases). The CDR3 covers 16 residues. The V end was cut by 0 bases, the J end by 4 bases, with 12 bases between. Looked up from germline, CDR1 is SGHAT and CDR2 is FQNNGV. The CDR3 DNA reads TGTGCCAGCAGCTTAGATCTTGGACTAACCACCGGGGAGCTGTTTTTT. This sequence encodes CASSLDLGLTTGELFF.

This clone appeared a single time. The chain has TRBV7-9 and TRBJ2-1; maybe TRBD1 (6 bases). With 6 bases removed from V and 4 bases from J, the gap between germline ends came to 13 bases. The CDR3 is 14 residues long. Germline loops: CDR1 SEHNR, CDR2 FQNEAQ (reference sequence). In DNA form, the CDR3 reads TGTGCCAGCAGGACACAGGGCCCATACAATGAGCAGTTCTTC. Translated: CASRTQGPYNEQFF.

The chain has TRBV6-1 and TRBJ1-6, with 9 bases matching TRBD1. This CDR3 has 16 residues. The V gene's germline CDR1 is MNHNS and CDR2 SASEGT. Trimming at V came to 4 bases and at J to 5 bases, leaving 6 bases not matched to a gene. CDR3: CASSGQGQGHNSPLHF. CDR3 nucleotides: TGTGCCAGCAGTGGGCAAGGACAGGGGCATAATTCACCCCTCCACTTT.

The chain couples TRBV11-3 to TRBJ2-5; 8 nucleotides match TRBD2. V was clipped by 5 bases and J by 9 bases; unmatched bases: 5. Germline V CDR1 and CDR2: SGHNT, YENEEA. The CDR3 has 12 amino acids. This chain's CDR3 is CASSQPGGAQYF. DNA of the CDR3: TGTGCCAGCAGCCAACCCGGGGGGGCCCAGTACTTC. The whole variable domain, filled in from reference TRBV11-3 and TRBJ2-5, reads EAGVVQSPRYKIIEKKQPVAFWCNPISGHNTLYWYLQNLGQGPELLIRYENEEAVDDSQLPKDRFSAERLKGVDSTLKIQPAELGDSAVYLCASSQPGGAQYFGPGTRLLVL.

The rearrangement joins TRBV27 to TRBJ2-5, with D possibly matching TRBD1 (6 bases). The closer fit of TRBJ2-7 to the DNA end suggests the J call may be wrong. The CDR3 runs to 14 residues. Germline lookup yields CDR1 MNHEY and CDR2 SMNVEV (reference sequence). The CDR3 protein is CASSPRTASYEQYF. In nucleotides, the CDR3 is TGTGCCAGCAGTCCACGGACAGCTTCGTACGAGCAGTACTTC.

J is TRBJ2-2 and V is TRBV18, with no clear D. The V gene's germline CDR1 is KGHSH and CDR2 LQKENI. Trimming shortened V by 3 bases and J by 4 bases, and 15 bases separated the two germline ends. This CDR3 is built from 16 residues. CDR3 nucleotides: TGTGCCAGCTCACCCTTGGATCCAGACATCACCGGGGAGCTGTTTTTT. It codes for CASSPLDPDITGELFF.

A few counts support this clone. This chain connects TRBV5-1 to TRBJ1-1; D is undetermined. The CDR3 is 13 amino acids. V was trimmed by 5 bases and J by 4 bases, leaving 12 bases between them. Germline loops: CDR1 SGHRS, CDR2 YFSETQ. CDR3 amino acids: CASRKGLGTEAFF. The DNA of the CDR3 is TGCGCCAGCAGAAAAGGATTGGGCACTGAAGCTTTCTTT.

The chain links TRBV7-9 to TRBJ2-3; D unclear. Per the germline V gene, CDR1 is SEHNR and CDR2 is FQNEAQ (reference sequence). V was pared by 2 bases and J by 4 bases, with 7 bases between. This CDR3 has 13 amino acids. The CDR3 DNA is TGTGCCAGCAGCTTAAGAGCTGCAGATACGCAGTATTTT. The encoded protein is CASSLRAADTQYF.

The V and J genes are TRBV5-1 and TRBJ2-7; 7 bases map to TRBD1. With V trimmed by 0 bases and J by 2 bases, 8 bases remained unmatched. Germline CDR1 reads SGHRS; CDR2 reads YFSETQ. This CDR3 contains 16 residues. CDR3 region: CASSLVLGTATYEQYF. The CDR3, as DNA: TGCGCCAGCAGCTTGGTGTTGGGGACAGCGACCTACGAGCAGTACTTC.

The genes are TRBV5-1 and TRBJ1-4; D gene uncertain. The CDR3 has 16 amino acids. The ends were cut back, 3 bases at V and 1 base at J, with 13 bases in the middle. The germline gives CDR1 SGHRS, CDR2 YFSETQ. The CDR3 nucleotides read TGCGCCAGCAGCTACGGACGGGCGGTAACTAATGAAAAACTGTTTTTT. This translates into CASSYGRAVTNEKLFF.

This clone was counted once. The CDR3 sequence is CASVRGERVGELFF. The CDR3 DNA sequence: TGTGCCAGCGTTCGGGGGGAACGGGTCGGGGAGCTGTTTTTT. This chain uses TRBV6-6 with TRBJ2-2; 7 nucleotides match TRBD2. Trimming took 8 bases from V and 7 from J; bases not matched to a gene: 10. Looked up from germline, CDR1 is MNHNY and CDR2 is SVGAGI (reference sequence). The CDR3 has 14 amino acids.

The V gene is TRBV7-2, the J gene TRBJ1-2; TRBD1 aligns across 9 bases. V trimming: 1 base; J trimming: 4 bases; junction bases outside the gene matches: 4. CDR1 is SGHTA and CDR2 is FQGNSA in the germline V gene. The CDR3 covers 15 residues. For the CDR3, the DNA is TGTGCCAGCAGCTTAGACAGGGGGCATGGCTATGGCTACACCTTC. As protein: CASSLDRGHGYGYTF.

The chain uses TRBV6-1 and TRBJ2-7; TRBD1 might be the D (5 bases). The V and J ends lost 6 bases and 2 bases respectively, with 14 bases between them. The CDR3 consists of 14 residues. In germline, CDR1 is MNHNS, CDR2 SASEGT. CDR3 region: CASSTPDKTYEQYF. The CDR3 bases are TGTGCCAGCAGCACCCCGGACAAGACCTACGAGCAGTACTTC.

This chain links TRBV12-5 with TRBJ2-7; D not resolved. This CDR3 has 12 amino acids. Per the germline V gene, CDR1 is LGHNT and CDR2 is FRNRAP. V was pared by 0 bases and J by 6 bases, with 6 bases between. The CDR3 loop is CASGLVGREQYF. CDR3 DNA sequence: TGTGCTAGTGGTTTGGTAGGACGCGAGCAGTACTTC.

The rearrangement uses TRBV29-1 and TRBJ2-3; TRBD2 matches at 9 bases. Germline V gene data show CDR1 as SQVTM and CDR2 as ANQGSEA. CDR3 length equals 14 residues. With V trimmed by 1 base and J by 5 bases, 4 bases remained unmatched. The CDR3 sequence is CSVEGGRAKDTQYF. The CDR3 DNA sequence: TGCAGCGTTGAAGGCGGGAGGGCCAAAGATACGCAGTATTTT.

A single count supports this clone. The rearrangement joins TRBV7-9 to TRBJ2-5; D not resolved. V was clipped by 10 bases and J by 0 bases, with 9 bases between them. Germline CDR1 and CDR2: SEHNR and FQNEAQ (reference sequence). The CDR3 is made up of 12 amino acids. The CDR3 here is CATRTYQETQYF. The DNA of the CDR3 is TGTGCCACCAGAACATACCAAGAGACCCAGTACTTC.

This clone was counted once. An end of the junction differs from the germline gene, which may be a read error. The chain is built from TRBV5-6 and TRBJ2-1; D perhaps matches TRBD2 (6 bases). CDR3 length: 12 residues. Germline CDR1 reads SGHDT; CDR2 reads YYEEEE. CDR3 bases: TGTGCCAGCTGCTTAGCGGATAGTGGGCAGTTCTTC. Its protein is CASCLADSGQFF.

The V gene is TRBV14, the J gene TRBJ1-2; D is ambiguous. CDR3 length: 14 amino acids. Trimming cost V 0 bases and J 3 bases, with 8 bases left between them. Germline CDR1 reads SGHDN; CDR2 reads FVKESK. This CDR3 reads CASSQETSYYGYTF. The CDR3 region has the DNA TGTGCCAGCAGCCAAGAGACCAGTTACTATGGCTACACCTTC.

V usage is TRBV5-6 and J usage is TRBJ2-7, with no clear D. CDR3 length: 15 amino acids. Germline CDR1 and CDR2: SGHDT and YYEEEE. Trimming pared 0 bases from V and 5 bases from J, leaving 15 bases between. The CDR3 DNA reads as TGTGCCAGCAGCTTGGGGCAGGTAGCCCGACACGAGCAGTACTTC. This sequence encodes CASSLGQVARHEQYF. Using reference TRBV5-6 and TRBJ2-7 for the parts outside the CDR3, the full variable domain is DAGVTQSPTHLIKTRGQQVTLRCSPKSGHDTVSWYQQALGQGPQFIFQYYEEEERQRGNFPDRFSGHQFPNYSSELNVNALLLGDSALYLCASSLGQVARHEQYFGPGTRLTVT.

This chain uses TRBV19 with TRBJ2-7, with 12 bases aligning to TRBD1. Trimming removed 9 bases from V and 6 bases from J; junction bases left unmatched: 6. Germline V gene data show CDR1 as LNHDA and CDR2 as SQIVND (reference sequence). The CDR3 covers 13 residues. CDR3 sequence reads: CASSGTGGSEQYF. CDR3 sequence (DNA): TGTGCCAGCTCCGGGACAGGGGGCAGCGAGCAGTACTTC.

This clone was counted once. The chain uses TRBV9 and TRBJ2-4; no reliable D call. With 3 bases removed from V and 1 base from J, the gap between germline ends came to 5 bases. The CDR3 sequence is 13 residues long. CDR1 and CDR2 from the germline V gene are SGDLS and YYNGEE. The CDR3 DNA reads as TGTGCCAGCAGCGGGGGTGCCAAAAACATTCAGTACTTC. Its translation is CASSGGAKNIQYF.

This clone was counted once. CDR3 protein: CASSQSSRRTQYF. CDR3 sequence (DNA): TGTGCCAGCAGCCAATCCTCACGGAGGACGCAGTATTTT. The V gene is TRBV7-2, the J gene TRBJ2-3, with D possibly TRBD2 on 5 matching bases. The CDR3 has 13 amino acids. With 5 bases removed from V and 9 bases from J, the gap between germline ends came to 15 bases. The germline V gene has CDR1 SGHTA and CDR2 FQGNSA.

Sample share makes this clone medium-sized (0.01 to 0.1%). CDR3 residues: CASSQEVRPQHF. CDR3 nucleotides: TGTGCCAGTAGTCAGGAAGTACGGCCCCAGCATTTT. The chain employs TRBV19 and TRBJ1-5; D remains unclear. Trimming removed 5 bases from V and 9 bases from J, with 11 bases in between. There are 12 residues in the CDR3. Germline V CDR1 and CDR2: LNHDA, SQIVND (reference sequence).